This T cell receptor (beta chain) was sequenced during a study of human T cells and chemical hapten exposure. About the study: Per-sample TCR yield variation was attributed mainly to small pooled library volume differences. Broader study findings: Alopecia affected the donors, so their immune response may differ from healthy people's.

Time point of the sample: pre-sensitization, week 0. Treatment indicated: therapeutic diphenylcyclopropenone sensitization with weekly scalp DPC. Notes on this clonotype: The antigen is not known.

TCRdb re-called the RACE reads with MiXCR, one entry per CDR3 protein. The table lists tens of thousands of distinct CDR3 sequences, approximately 10% of them singletons. This sequence was found in a woman aged 45-60 years with alopecia areata. Some clones in this sample may be carry-over from other donors' samples. The sample in question was whole blood, obtained in connection with sensitization to the hapten diphenylcyclopropenone (DPC).

CDR3 sequence reads: CASSYSWGQDYGYTF. CDR3 DNA: TGTGCCAGCAGTTACTCTTGGGGGCAGGACTATGGCTACACCTTC. This sequence joins TRBV6-5 and TRBJ1-2, with D possibly matching TRBD1 (6 bases). CDR3 size: 15 residues. CDR1 and CDR2 from the germline V gene are MNHEY and SVGAGI. Trimming took off 0 bases at V and 3 bases at J, with 11 bases between the two ends.